These T cell receptor beta chains were read from a single sample in a study of T cells in Graves' hyperthyroidism and ophthalmopathy. TCRdb re-called the multiplex PCR reads through MiXCR, storing one row per CDR3 protein. Here the sample spans around 570,000 distinct CDR3 sequences, roughly 21% being singletons. Material: blood. Receptor source: a man aged 35-49 years with Graves' ophthalmopathy. Each CDR3 is given with its conserved first and last residue. D genes are given only for firm matches. Not every row has a clone size; where given, it reads once, few, many or a size class.

clone_size	j_call	v_call	d_call	cdr3_nt	cdr3_aa
-	TRBJ1-2	TRBV19	TRBD1	TGTGCCAGTAGTCCAGGACAGGCCATCTGGGGCTACACCTTC	CASSPGQAIWGYTF
many	TRBJ1-4	TRBV7-9	-	TGTGCCAGCAGCTCAAGGCGAGAGACTAATGAAAAACTGTTTTTT	CASSSRRETNEKLFF
-	TRBJ1-6	TRBV15	-	TGTGCCACCAGCAGAGTAGTAGGACAGTCGTCACCCCTCCACTTT	CATSRVVGQSSPLHF
few	TRBJ2-7	TRBV4-1	-	TGCGCCAGCAGCCAAGAGGGAAGGGGAGGCTGGGGTTACGAGCAGTACTTC	CASSQEGRGGWGYEQYF
few	TRBJ1-2	TRBV10-3	-	TGTGCCATCAGTGAGTACCAGGGCGGTCGTGGCTACACCTTC	CAISEYQGGRGYTF
-	TRBJ2-5	TRBV6-2/TRBV6-3	-	TGTGCCAGCAGTCAGCCCTCCGACGGAAGGGGGACCCAGTACTTC	CASSQPSDGRGTQYF
-	TRBJ2-2	TRBV24-1	-	TGTGCCACCAGTGGGTGGGTTGACACCGGGGAGCTGTTTTTT	CATSGWVDTGELFF
-	TRBJ1-1	TRBV5-6	TRBD1	TGTGCCAGCAGCTTTGACAGGGGAGGCACTGAAGCTTTCTTT	CASSFDRGGTEAFF
-	TRBJ2-1	TRBV2	TRBD1	TGTGCCAGCTCCTCGCAGGGGGCAATAAATGAGCAGTTCTTC	CASSSQGAINEQFF
few	TRBJ1-1	TRBV5-1	-	TGCGCCAGCAAGCTCAGTTGGGTGAACACTGAAGCTTTCTTT	CASKLSWVNTEAFF
-	TRBJ2-2	TRBV9	-	TGTGCCAGCAGTGCGGGGAGTCGGAACGGGGAGCTGTTTTTT	CASSAGSRNGELFF
many	TRBJ1-1	TRBV18	-	TGTGCCAGCTCACCTGCCAGGGCTGCTGAAGCTTTCTTT	CASSPARAAEAFF
few	TRBJ2-5	TRBV15	TRBD2	TGTGCCACCAGCAGAGGGCTAGCGGTAGAGACCCAGTACTTC	CATSRGLAVETQYF
many	TRBJ1-4	TRBV7-9	-	TGTGCCAGCAGCCCTTTCGGGAGGGCGGCCAATGAAAAACTGTTTTTT	CASSPFGRAANEKLFF
-	TRBJ2-7	TRBV5-1	TRBD1	TGCGCCAGCAGCGACTCCAGGACAGGGGCCTACGAGCAGTACTTC	CASSDSRTGAYEQYF
many	TRBJ1-4	TRBV15	-	TGTGCCACCAGCAGAGATGCGGGGGCGGGTAATGAAAAACTGTTTTTT	CATSRDAGAGNEKLFF
many	TRBJ2-5	TRBV7-9	-	TGTGCCAGCAGCCGGCGGGCAGGCGGTCAAGAGACCCAGTACTTC	CASSRRAGGQETQYF
-	TRBJ2-7	TRBV5-4	-	TGTGCCAGCAGCACTCGGGGGCCCTCCTACGAGCAGTACTTC	CASSTRGPSYEQYF